These 32 T cell receptor beta chains originate from one sample sequenced in a study of T cell changes during pregnancy in multiple sclerosis. Libraries were prepared by immunoSEQ multiplex PCR; TCRdb keeps only in-frame clonotypes and omits some of them. The data contain approximately 87,000 clones, about 93% of them seen just once; the ten biggest clones take up approximately 0.45%. The starting material was CD4+ T cells from peripheral blood mononuclear cells, obtained in the second trimester of pregnancy. These TCRs come from a female donor with multiple sclerosis, enrolled in a pregnancy study.

The rearrangement uses TRBV4-3 and TRBJ1-2, with TRBD1 matching over 8 bases. J lost 6 bases, V lost 0 bases, and 9 bases had no gene match. The V gene's germline CDR1 is LGHNA and CDR2 YSLEER. The CDR3 covers 16 residues. The CDR3 loop reads CASSQDAQGAWNGYTF. The CDR3 region has the DNA TGCGCCAGCAGCCAAGATGCGCAGGGGGCTTGGAATGGCTACACCTTC.

This sequence joins TRBV28 and TRBJ1-4; D is ambiguous. CDR1 is MDHEN and CDR2 is SYDVKM in the germline V gene. V lost 5 bases and J 5 bases, leaving 18 bases between the germline ends. CDR3 size: 16 residues. CDR3: CASSPVPGFANEKLFF. The CDR3 coding sequence is TGTGCCAGCAGTCCAGTCCCAGGCTTTGCGAATGAAAAACTGTTTTTT.

This sequence joins TRBV6-5 and TRBJ2-1; D is ambiguous. The CDR3 covers 14 residues. V gave up 7 bases and J gave up 7 bases, with 17 bases separating them. Germline values: CDR1 MNHEY, CDR2 SVGAGI. The CDR3 bases are TGTGCCAGCACCCCCTTGTCGCAGAGGAATGAGCAGTTCTTC. This translates into CASTPLSQRNEQFF.

In this sample, this clone turned up once. The chain joins TRBV7-9 to TRBJ1-4; D unclear. Germline V gives CDR1 SEHNR, CDR2 FQNEAQ (reference sequence). CDR3 size: 16 residues. Trimming took 1 base from V and 13 from J, leaving 22 bases between them. The CDR3 reads CASSLGSGDSAGLLFF. The CDR3, as DNA: TGTGCCAGCAGCTTAGGGTCCGGGGATTCGGCCGGGTTACTGTTTTTT. The variable domain in full, with the rest retrieved from reference TRBV7-9 and TRBJ1-4, is DTGVSQNPRHKITKRGQNVTFRCDPISEHNRLYWYRQTLGQGPEFLTYFQNEAQLEKSRLLSDRFSAERPKGSFSTLEIQRTEQGDSAMYLCASSLGSGDSAGLLFFGSGTQLSVL.

This chain links TRBV19 with TRBJ2-2; 11 bases are a match to TRBD2. The V gene's germline CDR1 is LNHDA and CDR2 SQIVND (reference sequence). V lost 6 bases, J lost 7 bases, and 13 bases stayed unmatched. The CDR3 loop spans 17 amino acids. CDR3 protein: CASRKLAGASFGGELFF. DNA of the CDR3: TGTGCCAGTAGGAAACTAGCGGGAGCCTCTTTTGGCGGGGAGCTGTTTTTT.

This chain joins TRBV15 and TRBJ2-3, with a weak D call TRBD2 (5 bases). The germline V and J ends were trimmed by 3 bases and 2 bases, with 18 bases remaining between them. The CDR3 totals 17 residues. CDR1 is LNHNV, CDR2 YYDKDF, per germline (reference sequence). The CDR3 sequence is CATSRPGWAGPTDTQYF. In nucleotides, the CDR3 is TGTGCCACCAGCAGGCCCGGTTGGGCGGGCCCCACAGATACGCAGTATTTT.

This clone was seen once. The chain links TRBV11-3 to TRBJ2-5; TRBD1 matches at 8 bases. V dropped 4 bases and J dropped 1; count of bases not matched to a gene: 17. The CDR3 totals 19 residues. Germline CDR1 reads SGHNT; CDR2 reads YENEEA. CDR3 amino acids: CASSSNTDRAYAFQETQYF. CDR3 sequence (DNA): TGTGCCAGCAGCTCGAATACGGACAGGGCATACGCGTTCCAAGAGACCCAGTACTTC.

A single count supports this clone. The gene calls are TRBV7-8 and TRBJ1-3; the D is unclear. Germline V gene data show CDR1 as SGHVS and CDR2 as FQNEAQ. The CDR3 contains 14 residues. V was pared by 5 bases and J by 0 bases, with 8 bases between. CDR3 nucleotides: TGTGCCAGCAGCCCTACGGGCTCTGGAAACACCATATATTTT. Protein sequence: CASSPTGSGNTIYF.

J is TRBJ1-1 and V is TRBV23-1; 8 bases fit TRBD1. TRBV23-1 has ORF status, its function being uncertain. J gave up 1 base and V 9 bases, and 13 bases lay outside the gene matches. The CDR3 is made up of 16 amino acids. CDR3 bases: TGCGCCAGTCAACTAGCGAGGACAGGGCCGAACACTGAAGCTTTCTTT. Protein product: CASQLARTGPNTEAFF.

The chain uses TRBV29-1 and TRBJ2-3; D ambiguous. In germline, CDR1 is SQVTM, CDR2 ANQGSEA. The CDR3 totals 15 residues. The germline V and J ends were trimmed by 4 bases and 6 bases, with 20 bases remaining between them. This CDR3 is CSVAIDFLRWDTQYF. For the CDR3, the DNA is TGCAGCGTTGCAATCGACTTCTTAAGGTGGGATACGCAGTATTTT.

This clone was detected once. The chain is built from TRBV7-6 and TRBJ2-2; no firm D call. Germline loops: CDR1 SGHVS, CDR2 FNYEAQ. Trimming removed 1 base from V and 7 bases from J, with 7 bases in between. This CDR3 spans 13 amino acids. The CDR3: CASSLDYVGELFF. As DNA, the CDR3 is TGTGCCAGCAGCTTAGATTATGTCGGGGAGCTGTTTTTT.

This clone was recorded only once. The chain couples TRBV6-1 to TRBJ1-5; weak D call: TRBD1 (5 bases). The CDR3 extends over 15 amino acids. The germline gives CDR1 MNHNS, CDR2 SASEGT. V lost 0 bases, J lost 1 base, and 7 bases lay in between. The CDR3 sequence: CASSEAAGSNQPQHF. In DNA form, the CDR3 reads TGTGCCAGCAGTGAAGCGGCAGGGAGCAATCAGCCCCAGCATTTT.

This clone occurred a few times. The same CDR3 can be traced to other DNA sequences in this sample. V usage is TRBV5-1 and J usage is TRBJ1-2; D is unresolved. Trimming left V 3 bases short and J 5 bases short, with 5 bases between. The CDR3 spans 11 residues. Germline V gene data show CDR1 as SGHRS and CDR2 as YFSETQ. CDR3 residues: CASSSEYGYTF. The CDR3, as DNA: TGCGCCAGCAGCTCGGAGTATGGCTACACCTTC.

With regard to this clone: A junction boundary mismatches the germline segment, possibly from a read error. This sequence joins TRBV7-9 and TRBJ1-2; 7 nucleotides align to TRBD1. This CDR3 contains 12 residues. In germline, CDR1 is SEHNR, CDR2 FQNEAQ (reference sequence). The CDR3 coding sequence is TGTGCCAGCAGCCTACCCCGGGACAGAATCTTTTTC. Encoded protein: CASSLPRDRIFF.

The J gene is TRBJ2-5, the V gene TRBV4-2; no firm D call. This CDR3 is built from 14 residues. CDR1 is LGHNA and CDR2 is YNFKEQ in the germline V gene. V was pared by 0 bases and J by 5 bases, with 10 bases between. CDR3 protein: CASSQEPGVETQYF. In DNA form, the CDR3 reads TGTGCCAGCAGCCAAGAGCCGGGTGTGGAGACCCAGTACTTC.

V and J are TRBV6-6 and TRBJ2-7; no reliable D call. CDR3 length equals 13 residues. The germline gives CDR1 MNHNY, CDR2 SVGAGI (reference sequence). V was shortened by 0 bases and J by 4 bases, with 7 bases between the two germline ends. CDR3 sequence reads: CASSYSNRYEQYF. CDR3 DNA: TGTGCCAGCAGTTACTCGAACAGATACGAGCAGTACTTC.

A few counts support this clone. The V call is TRBV7-9, the J call TRBJ1-5; the match to TRBD1 covers 8 bases. After removal of 5 bases from V and 5 bases from J, the junction contained 8 bases not matched to a gene. The germline V gene encodes CDR1 SEHNR and CDR2 FQNEAQ (reference sequence). The length of the CDR3 is 15 residues. DNA of the CDR3: TGTGCCAGCAGCCTCGGACAGACAGGGGATCAGCCCCAGCATTTT. It yields the protein CASSLGQTGDQPQHF.

V and J are TRBV9 and TRBJ1-2; maybe TRBD1 (5 bases). This CDR3 region has 15 residues. CDR1 SGDLS and CDR2 YYNGEE come from the germline V gene. With 3 bases removed from V and 4 bases from J, the gap between germline ends came to 16 bases. As DNA, the CDR3 is TGTGCCAGCAGCGCCCAAGTCGGGGGAGGCTATGGCTACACCTTC. The encoded protein is CASSAQVGGGYGYTF.

The chain uses TRBV5-4 and TRBJ2-2; D gene ambiguous. Germline CDR1 reads SGHNT; CDR2 reads YYREEE (reference sequence). Trimming left V 3 bases short and J 2 bases short, with 8 bases between. The CDR3 covers 14 residues. CDR3 DNA: TGTGCCAGCAGCTCAAGACTTAACACCGGGGAGCTGTTTTTT. Translating it yields CASSSRLNTGELFF.

The CDR3 region is CASSLDRVGDEQYF. The CDR3 DNA reads TGTGCCAGCAGCTTAGACAGGGTAGGCGACGAGCAGTACTTC. The genes are TRBV7-9 and TRBJ2-7; TRBD1 might be the D (6 bases). The CDR3 spans 14 residues. From germline, CDR1 is SEHNR and CDR2 FQNEAQ (reference sequence). Trimming took off 1 base at V and 5 bases at J, with 12 bases between the two ends. The whole variable domain, remainder taken from reference TRBV7-9 and TRBJ2-7, is DTGVSQNPRHKITKRGQNVTFRCDPISEHNRLYWYRQTLGQGPEFLTYFQNEAQLEKSRLLSDRFSAERPKGSFSTLEIQRTEQGDSAMYLCASSLDRVGDEQYFGPGTRLTVT.

The rearrangement uses TRBV7-3 and TRBJ2-3; TRBD2 is a possible D gene (6 bases). The CDR3 runs to 15 residues. Germline loops: CDR1 SGHTA, CDR2 FQGTGA. Deletions cut 0 bases from V and 4 bases from J, with 11 bases between. In nucleotides, the CDR3 is TGTGCCAGCAGCTTAACCCGGGAGCAAGCAGATACGCAGTATTTT. Translated: CASSLTREQADTQYF.

V usage is TRBV5-4 and J usage is TRBJ1-2; no clear D gene. The V gene's germline CDR1 is SGHNT and CDR2 YYREEE (reference sequence). The V end was cut by 2 bases, the J end by 8 bases, with 13 bases between. The CDR3 is 13 residues long. CDR3: CASSFANLYGYTF. For the CDR3, the DNA is TGTGCCAGCAGCTTCGCTAATCTCTACGGCTACACCTTC.

The DNA for the CDR3 is TGTGCCAGCAGCGTAAAACCAGGAGGGGATTCACCCCTCCACTTT. It yields the protein CASSVKPGGDSPLHF. The chain recombines TRBV9 with TRBJ1-6, with D possibly TRBD1 on 5 matching bases. This CDR3 region has 15 residues. Germline CDR1 and CDR2: SGDLS and YYNGEE. V lost 1 base and J 8 bases, leaving 13 bases between the germline ends.

This rearrangement joins TRBV7-3 to TRBJ2-3, with 7 bases identical to TRBD1. The length of the CDR3 is 13 residues. Trimming at V came to 5 bases and at J to 5 bases, leaving 4 bases not matched to a gene. CDR1 is SGHTA and CDR2 is FQGTGA in the germline V gene. The DNA of the CDR3 is TGTGCCAGCAGCATTGACAGGGAAGATACGCAGTATTTT. This sequence encodes CASSIDREDTQYF.

This chain links TRBV9 with TRBJ1-2, with 10 bases identical to TRBD1. Germline-derived CDR1 and CDR2 are SGDLS and YYNGEE. CDR3 length equals 16 residues. The V gene end was trimmed by 4 bases and the J gene end by 5 bases; junction bases not matched to a gene: 11. The CDR3 region has the DNA TGTGCCAGCAGCACCCAGGACAGGGGGGGGGTTTATGGCTACACCTTC. It yields the protein CASSTQDRGGVYGYTF.

The rearrangement links TRBV5-1 to TRBJ2-7; D might be TRBD1 (5 bases). V lost 0 bases and J 3 bases, leaving 22 bases between the germline ends. This CDR3 spans 18 amino acids. The germline V gene has CDR1 SGHRS and CDR2 YFSETQ. CDR3 region: CASSLAPPYDSSYYEQYF. As DNA, the CDR3 is TGCGCCAGCAGCTTGGCTCCGCCTTACGACAGCTCCTACTACGAGCAGTACTTC.

The chain carries TRBV27 and TRBJ1-5, with 8 bases matching TRBD1. There are 16 residues in the CDR3. Trimming took 5 bases from V and 1 from J; bases not matched to a gene: 7. CDR1 and CDR2 from the germline V gene are MNHEY and SMNVEV (reference sequence). The DNA for the CDR3 is TGTGCCAGCAGTCCCGACAGGGGAGGAAGCAATCAGCCCCAGCATTTT. Translating gives CASSPDRGGSNQPQHF.

The rearrangement uses TRBV7-9 and TRBJ1-5; D not certain. Per germline, CDR1 SEHNR and CDR2 FQNEAQ (reference sequence). The CDR3 is made up of 17 amino acids. V lost 2 bases, J lost 0 bases, and 14 bases lay in between. CDR3 region: CASSLSTAKYSNQPQHF. CDR3 nucleotides: TGTGCCAGCAGCTTAAGCACAGCTAAGTATAGCAATCAGCCCCAGCATTTT.

This rearrangement joins TRBV28 to TRBJ1-4, with unresolved D. V lost 3 bases, J lost 7 bases, and 15 bases lay in between. This CDR3 is 15 amino acids long. Germline CDR1 is MDHEN and CDR2 is SYDVKM. CDR3 in amino acids: CASSFPGFGFEKLFF. DNA of the CDR3: TGTGCCAGCAGTTTCCCGGGGTTCGGGTTTGAAAAACTGTTTTTT.

This clone occurred once. The genes are TRBV7-9 and TRBJ1-6, with 7 bases that match TRBD1. This CDR3 spans 15 amino acids. The junction had 10 bases not matched to a gene; V was cut back by 0 bases and J by 14 bases. The V gene's germline CDR1 is SEHNR and CDR2 FQNEAQ (reference sequence). The CDR3 DNA reads TGTGCCAGCAGCTTAGCGACAGGGCCCCCGTTGTCCCTCCACTTT. Translating gives CASSLATGPPLSLHF.

V is TRBV2 and J is TRBJ1-6; D is perhaps TRBD1 (5 bases). Per the germline V gene, CDR1 is SNHLY and CDR2 is FYNNEI. CDR3 length: 14 amino acids. V was clipped by 6 bases and J by 7 bases, with 13 bases between them. CDR3 sequence (DNA): TGTGCCAGCAGCGCAGGGTTTTCGAATTCACCCCTCCACTTT. It specifies CASSAGFSNSPLHF.

This clone showed up just a few times. The chain couples TRBV5-1 to TRBJ2-2; TRBD2 matches at 7 bases. Germline CDR1 SGHRS, CDR2 YFSETQ. This CDR3 contains 16 residues. The V gene end was trimmed by 3 bases and the J gene end by 0 bases; junction bases not matched to a gene: 5. CDR3 sequence: CASSSLAGTNTGELFF. The CDR3 region has the DNA TGCGCCAGCAGCTCCTTAGCGGGTACGAACACCGGGGAGCTGTTTTTT.